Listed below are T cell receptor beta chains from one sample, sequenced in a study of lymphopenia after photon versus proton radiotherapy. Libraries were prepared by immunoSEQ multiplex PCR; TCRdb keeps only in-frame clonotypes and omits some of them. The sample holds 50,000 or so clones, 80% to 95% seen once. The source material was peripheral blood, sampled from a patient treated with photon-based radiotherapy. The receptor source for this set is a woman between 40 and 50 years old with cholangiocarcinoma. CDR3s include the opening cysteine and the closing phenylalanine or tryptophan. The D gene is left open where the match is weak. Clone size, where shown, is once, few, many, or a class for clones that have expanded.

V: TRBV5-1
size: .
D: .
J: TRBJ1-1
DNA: TGCGCCAGCAGCTTGGAACGGGCAGTCACTGAAGCTTTCTTT
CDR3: CASSLERAVTEAFF

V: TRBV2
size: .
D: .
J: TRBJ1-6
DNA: TGTGCCAGCAGTGAAGGGCAGGGCGATAATTCACCCCTCCACTTT
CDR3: CASSEGQGDNSPLHF

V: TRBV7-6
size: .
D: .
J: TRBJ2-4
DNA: TGTGCCAGCAGCCCCCGACAGGATGTTTCCAAAAACATTCAGTACTTC
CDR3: CASSPRQDVSKNIQYF

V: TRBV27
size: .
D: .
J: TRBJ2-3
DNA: TGTGCCAGCAGCCTAGGGGCAGGGCTCGGTTCCACGCAGTATTTT
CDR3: CASSLGAGLGSTQYF

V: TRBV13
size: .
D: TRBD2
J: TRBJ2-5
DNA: TGTGCCAGCAGCTTAGGCCTAGCGGGGGGGCCGGGCCAGTACTTC
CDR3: CASSLGLAGGPGQYF

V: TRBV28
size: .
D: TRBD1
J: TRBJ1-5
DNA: TGTGCCAGCCAATCGCGGGGGACAGGGGTCGGAAGGCAGCCCCAGCATTTT
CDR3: CASQSRGTGVGRQPQHF

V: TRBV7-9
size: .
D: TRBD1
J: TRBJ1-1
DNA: TGTGCCAGCAGCCGAAGGACAGGGCAAGAGAACACTGAAGCTTTCTTT
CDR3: CASSRRTGQENTEAFF

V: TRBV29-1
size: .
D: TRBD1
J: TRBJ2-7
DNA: TGCAGCGGACAGGGGGCGATCGACGAGCAGTACTTC
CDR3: CSGQGAIDEQYF

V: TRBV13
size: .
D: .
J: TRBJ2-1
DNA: TGTGCCAGCAGCGCGCGACAGTACAATGAGCAGTTCTTC
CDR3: CASSARQYNEQFF

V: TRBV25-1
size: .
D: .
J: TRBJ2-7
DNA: TGTGCCAGCGTTGGAGGCCCCCGACTTAGCTCCTACGAGCAGTACTTC
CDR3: CASVGGPRLSSYEQYF

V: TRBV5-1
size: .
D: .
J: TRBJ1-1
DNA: TGCGCCAGCAGCATCCATTTGAACACTGAAGCTTTCTTT
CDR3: CASSIHLNTEAFF

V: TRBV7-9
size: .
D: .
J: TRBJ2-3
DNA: TGTGCCAGCAGCTCCCTGGCCGGTTCGTACACAGATACGCAGTATTTT
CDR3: CASSSLAGSYTDTQYF

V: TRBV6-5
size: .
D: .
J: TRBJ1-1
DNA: TGTGCCAGCAGGGTTTCATTGAACACTGAAGCTTTCTTT
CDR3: CASRVSLNTEAFF

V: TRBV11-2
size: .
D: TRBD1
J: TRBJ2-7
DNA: TGTGCCAGCAGCTCCCTTCCGGGACAGGGGCCCCTCGAGCAGTACTTC
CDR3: CASSSLPGQGPLEQYF

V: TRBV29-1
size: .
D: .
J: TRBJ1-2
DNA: TGCAGCGTTGAGGGGCTTGGAGGCTACACCTTC
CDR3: CSVEGLGGYTF

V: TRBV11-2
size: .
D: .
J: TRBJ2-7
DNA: TGTGCCAGCAGCCCCCACAGGGATAACGAGCAGTACTTC
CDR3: CASSPHRDNEQYF

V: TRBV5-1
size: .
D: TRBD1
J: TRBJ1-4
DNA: TGCGCCAGCAGCAGGCAGGGGGCGGGTGAAAAACTGTTTTTT
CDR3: CASSRQGAGEKLFF

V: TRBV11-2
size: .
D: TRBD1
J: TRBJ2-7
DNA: TGTGCCAGCAGCTTAGGAGGGGGCGAGGAGCAGTACTTC
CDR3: CASSLGGGEEQYF

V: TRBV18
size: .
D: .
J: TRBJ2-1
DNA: TGTGCCAGCTCACCCTCTAGCGTGGAGCAGTTCTTC
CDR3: CASSPSSVEQFF

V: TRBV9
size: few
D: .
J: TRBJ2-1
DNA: TGTGCCAGCAGCCCGGGGGACGCCCGCAATGAGCAGTTCTTC
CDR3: CASSPGDARNEQFF

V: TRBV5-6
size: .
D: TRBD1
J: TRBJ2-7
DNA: TGTGCCAGCAGCTCCGGGACAGGACTCGTCTCCTACGAGCAGTACTTC
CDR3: CASSSGTGLVSYEQYF

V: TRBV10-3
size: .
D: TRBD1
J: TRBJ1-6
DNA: TGTGCCATCAGTGAGTCGGTTCGGGACAGCCCTAACCTCCACTTT
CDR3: CAISESVRDSPNLHF

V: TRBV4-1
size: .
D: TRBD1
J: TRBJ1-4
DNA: TGCGCCAGCAGCCAAGTAGACAGGGAAGCTGAAAAACTGTTTTTT
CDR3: CASSQVDREAEKLFF

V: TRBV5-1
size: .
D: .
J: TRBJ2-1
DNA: TGCGCCAGCAGCGGGGTCTTGGAAGGGAACAATGAGCAGTTCTTC
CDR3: CASSGVLEGNNEQFF

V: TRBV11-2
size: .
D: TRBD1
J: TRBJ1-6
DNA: TGTGCCAGCAGCTCCCCAGGGGGCAGTTTGGATTCACCCCTCCACTTT
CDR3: CASSSPGGSLDSPLHF

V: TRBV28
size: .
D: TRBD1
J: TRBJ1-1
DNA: TGTGCCAGCATCTGGGACTCCAGGGGGACTGAAGCTTTCTTT
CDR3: CASIWDSRGTEAFF

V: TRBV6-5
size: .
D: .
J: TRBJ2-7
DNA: TGTGCCAGCAGTTACGAGGTTCCGGGCTACGAGCAGTACTTC
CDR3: CASSYEVPGYEQYF

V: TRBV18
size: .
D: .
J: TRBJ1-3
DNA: TGTGCCAGCGATACAGGGTCGGCTGGAAACACCATATATTTT
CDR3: CASDTGSAGNTIYF

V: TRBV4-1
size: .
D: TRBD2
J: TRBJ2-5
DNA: TGCGCCAGCAGCCTGAGGACTAGCGGTTACCGCCAAGAGACCCAGTACTTC
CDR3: CASSLRTSGYRQETQYF

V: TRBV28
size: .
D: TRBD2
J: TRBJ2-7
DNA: TGTGCCAGCAGTTCAGGGACTAGCGGGAGGGCCTACGAGCAGTACTTC
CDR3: CASSSGTSGRAYEQYF

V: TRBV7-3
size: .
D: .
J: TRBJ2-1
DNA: TGTGCCAGCTCACTCCCACCGGACAATGAGCAGTTCTTC
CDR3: CASSLPPDNEQFF

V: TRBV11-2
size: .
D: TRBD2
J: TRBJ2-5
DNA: TGTGCCAGCAGCTTAGGCGGGGGGCTGGAGACCCAGTACTTC
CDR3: CASSLGGGLETQYF

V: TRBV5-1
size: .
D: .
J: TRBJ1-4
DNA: TGCGCCAGTTCACCGGGCCCTAATGAAAAACTGTTTTTT
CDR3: CASSPGPNEKLFF

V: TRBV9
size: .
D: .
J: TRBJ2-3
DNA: TGTGCCAGCAGCGTGGCTCGGCAGGGGTACACAGATACGCAGTATTTT
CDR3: CASSVARQGYTDTQYF

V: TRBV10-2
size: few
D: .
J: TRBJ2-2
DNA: TGCGCCAGCAGTGAGACGGATACCCGGACCGGGGAGCTGTTTTTT
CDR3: CASSETDTRTGELFF

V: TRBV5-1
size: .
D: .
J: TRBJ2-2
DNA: TGCGCCAGCACCTCATCCGGGGAGCTGTTTTTT
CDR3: CASTSSGELFF

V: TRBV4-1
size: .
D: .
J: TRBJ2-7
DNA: TGCGCCAGCAGCCACCCCGGAAAGGGTTTGGGGGAGCAGTACTTC
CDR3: CASSHPGKGLGEQYF